This TCR beta chain derives from a study of post-analysis software for immune sequencing data (dated by TCRdb to the mid-2010s). Study-level background: Recorded disease courses included relapsing-remitting, secondary progressive and progressive-relapsing multiple sclerosis, with some patients lacking subtype annotation. A subset of samples was prepared in parallel using single-end sample barcoding, then pooled and co-amplified after Illumina adapter ligation. Patient repertoires were compared against over ten previously published healthy control repertoires from donors aged about 6 to 26 years.

This clonotype has only one observation. The antigen it recognizes is unknown. Base-call qualities are not available, and no considerably larger clone is one nucleotide away. TCR beta repertoires were profiled from peripheral blood of 10 to 15 young patients with multiple sclerosis to demonstrate the VDJtools post-analysis software. The patients with multiple sclerosis were children and adolescents between roughly 6 and 17 years of age. Trimming takes 4 bases from V and 8 bases from J, and the germline ends sit 12 bases apart. Its CDR3 holds 13 amino acids, cysteine through phenylalanine. Only CDR3 DNA is held: 39 bases, read in frame from base 1. Based on the germline V gene (reference sequence), the CDR1 and CDR2 sequences are LGHDT and YNNKEL. Receptor amplification or capture employed PCR. TCRdb lists the instrument as Illumina HiSeq 2500. To reduce PCR and sequencing biases, unique molecular identifiers were incorporated into the TCR beta cDNA libraries. Per 1 to 10 million input T cells, some 500,000 cDNA molecules were obtained, such that each molecule approximated one T cell. Patient libraries were prepared and sequenced with the same protocol used for the earlier healthy control dataset. Samples belonging to the same batch were prepared together, multiplexed and sequenced on a shared HiSeq lane. Per the authors' processing: MIGEC handled the raw barcoded reads, throwing out single-read molecular identifier groups before consensus assembly and CDR3 extraction. VDJtools was used for post-analysis of the clonotype tables, with diversity normalized by down-sampling every dataset to the smallest sample size. In repertoire overlap clustering, CDR3 amino acid sequences, but not nucleotide sequences, were matched to correct batch-related cross-sample contamination. Using fastp trimming at Q25 and MiXCR clonotype assembly, TCRdb reanalyzed the public sequencing data and kept in-frame beta chains. Rows merge per CDR3 protein into single entries with the most common DNA and genes. The V and J calls and clone size come from TCRdb's table, not from the authors' own analysis. Recorded for this sample are hundreds of thousands of distinct CDR3 sequences; roughly three fifths of them occurred a single time. The top ten constitute about 11% of the sample.

What the research found in general, with its limitations: The multiple sclerosis patient group was slightly younger than the control group. Normalized Chao1 diversity was significantly lower in multiple sclerosis patients than controls, suggesting substantial peripheral T-cell clonal expansion. Direct clustering with F measure revealed strong co-clustering of samples prepared in the same batch, which led to a batch-effect correction. Significantly higher frequencies in patients than in controls were found for about 5 TRBV segments, including TRBV5-6, TRBV5-1 and TRBV20-1.

Recombination connected TRBV3-1 to TRBJ2-1, with TRBD2 as a weak D call on 6 bases. Input material: blood. The sequence came from a girl aged 2 to 9 with multiple sclerosis. The CDR3 reads CASSPRWEDEQFF. The nucleotide sequence reads as follows: TGTGCCAGCAGCCCAAGATGGGAGGATGAGCAGTTCTTC.